This passage covers 17 T cell receptor beta chains from one sample sequenced in a study of blood T cell repertoires in COVID-19. Using immunoSEQ multiplex PCR, the repertoire was profiled, and TCRdb retains in-frame clones only, with some absent. The sample records 60,000 to 75,000 clones, roughly 84% being singletons. Material: peripheral blood. These receptors came from a man aged 50 to 59 with active COVID-19.

This chain joins TRBV28 and TRBJ1-1; tentative D call: TRBD1 (5 bases). In germline, CDR1 is MDHEN, CDR2 SYDVKM. The V gene lost 4 bases and the J gene lost 0 bases, with 15 bases spanning the gap. This CDR3 has 16 amino acids. For the CDR3, the DNA is TGTGCCAGCAGTTCCGGGGGGAGAACGGTGAACACTGAAGCTTTCTTT. This codes for CASSSGGRTVNTEAFF.

V usage is TRBV27 and J usage is TRBJ1-5; TRBD1 is a possible D gene (6 bases). V gave up 8 bases and J gave up 5 bases, with 19 bases separating them. Germline values: CDR1 MNHEY, CDR2 SMNVEV (reference sequence). There are 15 residues in the CDR3. The CDR3 DNA follows: TGTGCCAGCCGCCCGGGGGGCGAAGGACATCAGCCCCAGCATTTT. Translated: CASRPGGEGHQPQHF.

The chain carries TRBV7-3 and TRBJ2-1; perhaps TRBD1 as D (5 bases). Germline assignment: CDR1 SGHTA and CDR2 FQGTGA. This CDR3 region has 15 residues. V lost 3 bases and J lost 2, with 11 bases in between. The CDR3 sequence: CASSLGRTTYNEQFF. CDR3 coding DNA: TGTGCCAGCAGCTTGGGGCGGACCACCTACAATGAGCAGTTCTTC.

The rearrangement links TRBV7-3 to TRBJ1-6; TRBD1 matches at 8 bases. The V gene end was trimmed by 5 bases and the J gene end by 7 bases; junction bases not matched to a gene: 4. From germline, CDR1 is SGHTA and CDR2 FQGTGA. The CDR3 consists of 14 residues. This chain's CDR3 is CASSRDRKNSPLHF. CDR3 in DNA: TGTGCCAGCAGCCGGGACAGGAAAAATTCACCCCTCCACTTT.

This chain's CDR3 is CASSRGLAGVTDTQYF. The CDR3 bases are TGTGCCAGCAGCCGGGGACTAGCGGGAGTCACAGATACGCAGTATTTT. This sequence joins TRBV11-1 and TRBJ2-3, with 14 bases that match TRBD2. Germline V gene sequence: CDR1 SGHAT, CDR2 FQDESV (reference sequence). This CDR3 comprises 16 residues. The junction had 3 bases not matched to a gene; V was cut back by 5 bases and J by 2 bases.

This rearrangement joins TRBV27 to TRBJ2-7; 10 bases match TRBD1. The CDR3 consists of 12 residues. Unmatched junction bases numbered 1, after V lost 6 bases and J lost 5 bases. Per germline, CDR1 MNHEY and CDR2 SMNVEV (reference sequence). The DNA of the CDR3 is TGTGCCAGCAGGGGACAGGGGAACGAGCAGTACTTC. This gives the protein CASRGQGNEQYF.

The gene calls are TRBV3-1 (or the pseudogene TRBV3-2) and TRBJ2-7, with D possibly TRBD2 on 5 matching bases. V was pared by 1 base and J by 7 bases, with 11 bases between. The length of the CDR3 is 13 residues. Germline values: CDR1 LGHDT, CDR2 YNNKEL (reference sequence). CDR3 protein: CASSQGDSGEQYF. For the CDR3, the DNA is TGTGCCAGCAGCCAAGGGGATTCGGGGGAGCAGTACTTC.

V and J are TRBV5-1 and TRBJ1-1; D not resolved. Between the trimmed V and J ends, which lost 0 bases and 0 bases, there was a span of 12 bases. Germline V gives CDR1 SGHRS, CDR2 YFSETQ. This CDR3 has 16 amino acids. The CDR3 nucleotides are TGCGCCAGCAGCTTGGAAAAAGCCTTACTGAACACTGAAGCTTTCTTT. Protein: CASSLEKALLNTEAFF. Together with reference TRBV5-1 and TRBJ1-1, the CDR3 gives the full variable domain: KAGVTQTPRYLIKTRGQQVTLSCSPISGHRSVSWYQQTPGQGLQFLFEYFSETQRNKGNFPGRFSGRQFSNSRSEMNVSTLELGDSALYLCASSLEKALLNTEAFFGQGTRLTVV.

This clone was observed once. The chain employs TRBV19 and TRBJ1-2; 7 positions agree with TRBD1. There are 14 residues in the CDR3. The V gene end was trimmed by 7 bases and the J gene end by 2 bases; junction bases not matched to a gene: 7. Germline V gene data show CDR1 as LNHDA and CDR2 as SQIVND (reference sequence). The CDR3 DNA is TGTGCCAGTACGGGGACAGCTCGCAACTATGGCTACACCTTC. It yields the protein CASTGTARNYGYTF.

This clone has a single count. The chain combines TRBV21-1 with TRBJ1-6. TRBV21-1 is described as a pseudogene. The CDR3 runs 15 residues. The CDR3 protein is CASSKDVGENSPLHF. The CDR3 bases are TGTGCCAGCAGCAAAGACGTAGGAGAAAATTCACCCCTCCACTTT.

This clone was counted only a few times. The V call is TRBV7-3, the J call TRBJ2-4; 10 bases map to TRBD1. CDR3 length: 17 amino acids. Germline V gene sequence: CDR1 SGHTA, CDR2 FQGTGA. V trimming: 5 bases; J trimming: 4 bases; junction bases outside the gene matches: 11. The CDR3 DNA follows: TGTGCCAGCAGCCCCCACACGACAGGGGGCGGAAAAAACATTCAGTACTTC. Its protein product is CASSPHTTGGGKNIQYF.

This sequence joins TRBV7-8 and TRBJ2-7, with TRBD1 matching over 10 bases. With V trimmed by 1 base and J by 4 bases, 10 bases remained unmatched. Germline V lookup: CDR1 SGHVS, CDR2 FQNEAQ. CDR3 length: 17 amino acids. The DNA of the CDR3 is TGTGCCAGCAGCTTAGGTTACCGGGACAGGGGAGGGTACGAGCAGTACTTC. As protein: CASSLGYRDRGGYEQYF.

The genes are TRBV28 and TRBJ2-7, with 9 positions matching TRBD1. V lost 4 bases, J lost 3 bases, and 7 bases stayed unmatched. Looked up from germline, CDR1 is MDHEN and CDR2 is SYDVKM. The CDR3 has 15 residues. CDR3 sequence (DNA): TGTGCCAGCAGTTCCACCACAGGGGGCGTCTACGAGCAGTACTTC. Protein sequence: CASSSTTGGVYEQYF.

A few counts support this clone. The chain couples TRBV5-8 to TRBJ1-5; 11 bases fit TRBD1. CDR1 and CDR2 from the germline V gene are SGHTS and YDEGEE. This CDR3 is 14 amino acids long. V was pared by 4 bases and J by 7 bases, with 4 bases of the junction left unmatched. The CDR3 sequence: CASSRTGGRQPQHF. DNA of the CDR3: TGTGCCAGCAGCAGGACAGGGGGCCGCCAGCCCCAGCATTTT. Variable domain in full (rest from reference TRBV5-8 and TRBJ1-5): EAGVTQSPTHLIKTRGQQATLRCSPISGHTSVYWYQQALGLGLQFLLWYDEGEERNRGNFPPRFSGRQFPNYSSELNVNALELEDSALYLCASSRTGGRQPQHFGDGTRLSIL.

The chain has TRBV28 and TRBJ1-3; 8 positions match TRBD1. This CDR3 has 14 amino acids. The germline V gene has CDR1 MDHEN and CDR2 SYDVKM. V shed 6 bases and J 4 bases; nucleotides not matched to a gene: 5. The CDR3 reads CASSLGTGGNTIYF. As DNA, the CDR3 is TGTGCCAGCAGCTTGGGGACAGGAGGAAACACCATATATTTT. Together with reference TRBV28 and TRBJ1-3, the CDR3 gives the full variable domain: DVKVTQSSRYLVKRTGEKVFLECVQDMDHENMFWYRQDPGLGLRLIYFSYDVKMKEKGDIPEGYSVSREKKERFSLILESASTNQTSMYLCASSLGTGGNTIYFGEGSWLTVV.

The count of this clone is one. This chain links TRBV6-5 with TRBJ2-3, with 8 bases aligning to TRBD1. The V and J ends lost 5 bases and 10 bases, in that order; junction bases with no gene match: 5. This CDR3 spans 12 amino acids. Germline CDR1 MNHEY, CDR2 SVGAGI. In DNA, the CDR3 is TGTGCCAGCAGTCGCGGGACAGGCGCGCAGTATTTT. This sequence encodes CASSRGTGAQYF.

The J gene is TRBJ1-6, the V gene TRBV27; possibly TRBD1 for D (6 bases). The V gene lost 5 bases and the J gene lost 7 bases, with 18 bases spanning the gap. CDR1 and CDR2 from the germline V gene are MNHEY and SMNVEV (reference sequence). The CDR3 consists of 16 residues. The CDR3 protein is CASSIPGTLGNSPLHF. The CDR3 coding sequence is TGTGCCAGCAGTATCCCCGGGACACTGGGGAATTCACCCCTCCACTTT.